The 18 T cell receptor beta chains presented below share a single source sample, sequenced in a study of blood T cell repertoires in COVID-19. Profiling relied on immunoSEQ multiplex PCR, and the TCRdb table lists in-frame clones only, not all of them. Of more than 350,000 clones in the sample, around nine tenths were seen once. Sequenced material: PBMCs or T cells enriched from blood (not recorded which). Receptor source: a woman in her forties or fifties who had recovered from COVID-19.

This chain links TRBV9 with TRBJ1-3, with D hard to call. Germline V CDR1 and CDR2: SGDLS, YYNGEE. The CDR3 loop spans 15 amino acids. V was shortened by 0 bases and J by 0 bases, with 7 bases between the two germline ends. As DNA, the CDR3 is TGTGCCAGCAGCGTAGACTTGAGCTCTGGAAACACCATATATTTT. It codes for CASSVDLSSGNTIYF.

Written as DNA, the CDR3 is TGTGCCAGCAACTACGGGACAAGCCAAGAGACCCAGTACTTC. It encodes CASNYGTSQETQYF. The chain combines TRBV2 with TRBJ2-5; D might be TRBD1 (6 bases). V was shortened by 7 bases and J by 1 base, with 13 bases between the two germline ends. This CDR3 has 14 amino acids. The V gene's germline CDR1 is SNHLY and CDR2 FYNNEI. Filled out from reference TRBV2 and TRBJ2-5, the complete variable domain reads EPEVTQTPSHQVTQMGQEVILRCVPISNHLYFYWYRQILGQKVEFLVSFYNNEISEKSEIFDDQFSVERPDGSNFTLKIRSTKLEDSAMYFCASNYGTSQETQYFGPGTRLLVL.

The chain employs TRBV6-5 and TRBJ1-2; D unresolved. Trimming cost V 5 bases and J 2 bases, with 12 bases left between them. This CDR3 region has 14 residues. Germline loops: CDR1 MNHEY, CDR2 SVGAGI. CDR3 nucleotides: TGTGCCAGCAGTACCCCGTGGCAGAACTATGGCTACACCTTC. It codes for CASSTPWQNYGYTF.

This chain links TRBV7-2 with TRBJ1-1, with 7 bases identical to TRBD1. CDR3 length: 15 residues. Germline CDR1 is SGHTA and CDR2 is FQGNSA. With V trimmed by 1 base and J by 5 bases, 7 bases remained unmatched. The CDR3 protein is CASSLEAGGRTEAFF. CDR3 nucleotides: TGTGCCAGCAGCTTAGAAGCAGGGGGAAGGACTGAAGCTTTCTTT.

The chain links TRBV19 to TRBJ1-2; tentative D call: TRBD1 (5 bases). In germline, CDR1 is LNHDA, CDR2 SQIVND (reference sequence). V gave up 3 bases and J gave up 4 bases, with 6 bases separating them. The CDR3 runs to 12 residues. The CDR3 sequence is CASSMTAYGYTF. The CDR3 bases are TGTGCCAGTAGTATGACAGCCTATGGCTACACCTTC. The full variable domain, in which reference TRBV19 and TRBJ1-2 provide the parts outside the CDR3, is DGGITQSPKYLFRKEGQNVTLSCEQNLNHDAMYWYRQDPGQGLRLIYYSQIVNDFQKGDIAEGYSVSREKKESFPLTVTSAQKNPTAFYLCASSMTAYGYTFGSGTRLTVV.

This sequence joins TRBV7-2 and TRBJ1-2; D is undetermined. Trimming left V 5 bases short and J 8 bases short, with 21 bases between. Germline loops: CDR1 SGHTA, CDR2 FQGNSA. The CDR3 is made up of 15 amino acids. CDR3 region: CASSPRLFIAEGYTF. DNA of the CDR3: TGTGCCAGCAGCCCCCGACTGTTTATAGCGGAGGGCTACACCTTC.

This chain joins TRBV4-2 and TRBJ1-2; no definite D call. V lost 0 bases and J 8 bases, leaving 16 bases between the germline ends. The V gene's germline CDR1 is LGHNA and CDR2 YNFKEQ. CDR3 length equals 15 residues. CDR3 DNA sequence: TGTGCCAGCAGCCAAGATCCCGCGGGTATGGGGGGCTACACCTTC. Translation: CASSQDPAGMGGYTF.

CDR3 region: CASSYSGGGAEQYF. CDR3 DNA: TGTGCCAGCAGTTACTCGGGCGGGGGGGCCGAGCAGTACTTC. The chain links TRBV6-5 to TRBJ2-7; 9 bases fit TRBD2. Germline values: CDR1 MNHEY, CDR2 SVGAGI. The CDR3 contains 14 residues. Unmatched junction bases numbered 3, after V lost 0 bases and J lost 6 bases.

The chain joins TRBV7-9 to TRBJ2-3, with 8 bases that match TRBD2. CDR3 length: 18 amino acids. V lost 5 bases to trimming and J lost 1 base; unmatched junction nucleotides: 14. The germline V gene has CDR1 SEHNR and CDR2 FQNEAQ (reference sequence). The CDR3 DNA sequence: TGTGCCAGCAGCGCCCCCCTCCAGCGGGGGCCCGGCACAGATACGCAGTATTTT. It is translated as CASSAPLQRGPGTDTQYF.

The V call is TRBV6-4, the J call TRBJ1-1, with D perhaps TRBD1 (5 bases). The ends were cut back, 9 bases at V and 7 bases at J, with 27 bases in the middle. Germline loops: CDR1 MRHNA, CDR2 SNTAGT. CDR3 length: 16 amino acids. The CDR3 nucleotides are TGTGCCAGGCTAAATCCATCGGGGGGGGACCCTCATGAAGCTTTCTTT. It translates to CARLNPSGGDPHEAFF.

The gene calls are TRBV7-2 and TRBJ2-3, with 9 bases that match TRBD1. This CDR3 spans 15 amino acids. The V segment lost 5 bases and the J segment 5 bases; nucleotides outside the gene matches: 8. Germline V gene sequence: CDR1 SGHTA, CDR2 FQGNSA. CDR3 coding DNA: TGTGCCAGCAGCGGTCTCGGACAGGGGATAGATACGCAGTATTTT. This translates into CASSGLGQGIDTQYF.

The V call is TRBV19, the J call TRBJ2-3; 7 bases map to TRBD1. With V trimmed by 8 bases and J by 4 bases, 6 bases remained unmatched. The CDR3 totals 13 residues. Germline assignment: CDR1 LNHDA and CDR2 SQIVND (reference sequence). The DNA for the CDR3 is TGTGCCAGTTCCGACAGGGAATCAGATACGCAGTATTTT. The encoded protein is CASSDRESDTQYF.

This chain uses TRBV6-6 with TRBJ1-5; 10 positions match TRBD1. Trimming removed 7 bases from V and 6 bases from J; junction bases left unmatched: 6. CDR1 is MNHNY, CDR2 SVGAGI, per germline (reference sequence). This CDR3 is 14 amino acids long. CDR3 residues: CASTGQGEGQPQHF. CDR3 in DNA: TGTGCCAGCACTGGACAGGGGGAAGGTCAGCCCCAGCATTTT.

This chain uses TRBV12-2 with TRBJ2-2; TRBD1, as called in the table, went unchecked against the DNA. TRBV12-2 is shown as a pseudogene. This CDR3 has 16 amino acids. CDR3 amino acids: CASRSRQGANTGELFF. CDR3 coding DNA: TGTGCAAGTCGTTCGAGGCAGGGTGCGAACACCGGGGAGCTGTTTTTT.

The chain joins TRBV5-1 to TRBJ2-1, with D possibly matching TRBD1 (6 bases). Germline CDR1 is SGHRS and CDR2 is YFSETQ. V lost 5 bases and J 6 bases, leaving 12 bases between the germline ends. The CDR3 covers 13 residues. This chain's CDR3 is CASRQIQGNEQFF. DNA of the CDR3: TGCGCCAGCAGGCAAATACAGGGCAATGAGCAGTTCTTC.

The CDR3 protein is CASSSQTGVGANQPQHF. CDR3 bases: TGTGCCAGTAGTTCACAAACAGGGGTTGGCGCAAATCAGCCCCAGCATTTT. The genes are TRBV19 and TRBJ1-5, with 7 bases identical to TRBD1. The CDR3 consists of 17 residues. The V and J ends lost 5 bases and 4 bases, in that order; junction bases with no gene match: 14. In germline, CDR1 is LNHDA, CDR2 SQIVND (reference sequence). Complete variable domain (other parts from reference TRBV19 and TRBJ1-5): DGGITQSPKYLFRKEGQNVTLSCEQNLNHDAMYWYRQDPGQGLRLIYYSQIVNDFQKGDIAEGYSVSREKKESFPLTVTSAQKNPTAFYLCASSSQTGVGANQPQHFGDGTRLSIL.

This rearrangement joins TRBV6-2 or TRBV6-3 to TRBJ1-5; D is uncertain. Germline CDR1 MNHEY, CDR2 SVGEGT. The V gene lost 1 base and the J gene lost 1 base, with 5 bases spanning the gap. The CDR3 contains 14 residues. The CDR3 is CASSYFRSNQPQHF. CDR3 bases: TGTGCCAGCAGTTACTTCAGGAGCAATCAGCCCCAGCATTTT.

The rearrangement links TRBV24-1 to TRBJ2-1; 7 nucleotides align to TRBD2. The V gene's germline CDR1 is KGHDR and CDR2 SFDVKD. J gave up 6 bases and V 3 bases, and 1 base lay outside the gene matches. This CDR3 contains 13 residues. CDR3 in amino acids: CATSDGTTNEQFF. Here the CDR3 DNA reads TGTGCCACCAGTGATGGGACTACCAATGAGCAGTTCTTC.